The T cell receptor (beta chain) under discussion was sequenced for a study of cytomegalovirus exposure and HLA in healthy donors. Use of 60 Vbeta and 13 Jbeta primers characterized the PCR. The table came from immunoSEQ multiplex PCR; TCRdb's copy has only in-frame clones and leaves some out. The sample lists some 140,000 clones, around three quarters occurring once. From germline, CDR1 is SEHNR and CDR2 FQNEAQ (reference sequence). The CDR3 totals 17 residues. V lost 1 base and J 5 bases, leaving 17 bases between the germline ends. The V and J genes are TRBV7-9 and TRBJ1-4; the D gene is possibly TRBD1 (5 bases). Source material: PBMCs. The sequence was collected from a woman between 40 and 50 years old in good health and CMV-seronegative. CDR3 residues: CASSLGTGRGDNEKLFF. The CDR3 bases are TGTGCCAGCAGCTTAGGAACAGGCCGCGGGGACAATGAAAAACTGTTTTTT.